These T cell receptor beta chains were read from a single sample in a study of memory CD4+ T cells and cytomegalovirus serostatus. Repertoires were generated with immunoSEQ multiplex PCR, while TCRdb's copy carries only in-frame clones and drops some. The table includes 45,000 to 60,000 clones, about 78% detected once. Source material: memory CD4+ T cells from blood. These receptors all stem from an adult in good health and CMV-seronegative. Each CDR3 is given without its conserved first and last residue. Some rows have no size entry. The others give once, few or many, or a class for an expanded clone.

CDR3 protein,V gene,J gene,clone size
ASSYWDRRQETQY,TRBV18,TRBJ2-5,few
ASSSGQADYEQY,TRBV11-2,TRBJ2-7,once
ASSFRVSEAYEQY,TRBV28,TRBJ2-7,once
ASRGALSNQPQH,TRBV6-1,TRBJ1-5,few
ASSPGQGASSNQPQH,TRBV9,TRBJ1-5,few
ASSADYNTEAF,TRBV18,TRBJ1-1,NA
ASSHRVSGRGYNEQF,TRBV14,TRBJ2-1,NA
ASRLDRQKGEKLF,TRBV2,TRBJ1-4,medium-sized
ASSLSGGSFYEQY,TRBV11-2,TRBJ2-7,NA
ASSPTGTSGYLSYNEQF,TRBV28,TRBJ2-1,once
ASSLIGGNTEAF,TRBV5-1,TRBJ1-1,few
ASSIPRNADTQY,TRBV19,TRBJ2-3,NA
ASSPYTGAKNIQY,TRBV14,TRBJ2-4,NA
ASSYPGLAGYEQY,TRBV6-6,TRBJ2-7,NA
ASSEERVTGEKLF,TRBV6-1,TRBJ1-4,NA
ASSGDRGQSETQY,TRBV11-2,TRBJ2-5,NA
AWSVDRGEQY,TRBV30,TRBJ2-7,NA
ASSQAGVRETQY,TRBV18,TRBJ2-5,NA
ATSRERVRNEQF,TRBV15,TRBJ2-1,once
ASSLQGSYNTEAF,TRBV7-9,TRBJ1-1,NA
ASSLADFGQGGEQY,TRBV7-8,TRBJ2-7,NA
ASSSTSGETQY,TRBV27,TRBJ2-5,NA
ASSFGRNTEAF,TRBV7-3,TRBJ1-1,NA
ASRVTSGSDEQY,TRBV19,TRBJ2-7,once
ASRKQGSNTEAF,TRBV28,TRBJ1-1,NA
ASSLGVTGNTEAF,TRBV5-1,TRBJ1-1,few
ASSQGGGGSDEQF,TRBV4-2,TRBJ2-1,NA